Given below is one T cell receptor (beta chain) in context. No antigen is known for it. Base-call qualities are not available, and no considerably larger clone is one nucleotide away. The data were taken from a study of shared clonotypes between healthy human individuals (dated by TCRdb to 2020 to 2022). Notes on the research overall: The cohort comprised a couple of women and a few men aged 18 to 49 years. Blood TCR repertoires of four to six healthy adults were deeply sequenced to estimate repertoire size and the extent of clonotype sharing between individuals. To increase sequencing depth and limit assay-specific biases, TCR repertoire library preparation and sequencing were carried out by different laboratories using diverse techniques. Between about 0.94 and 8.9 billion PBMCs per donor were obtained by leukapheresis.

On the study overall, not on this receptor specifically: The genetic and exposure-history diversity represented was limited by the small number of donors. Based on pairwise subsampling, the degree of clonotype sharing among donors was expected to be affected by sequencing depth. Only blood was sampled, and tissue TCR repertoires likely differ from those in blood.

Using the deep immunoSEQ assay, TCR CDR3 regions were amplified from genomic DNA by multiplex PCR. Extracted genomic DNA from each cell subset was spread evenly across all wells of several immunoSEQ 96-well plates, with each plate serving as a replicate. For unsorted PBMC, each replicate PCR was loaded with around 300 ng genomic DNA, equivalent to roughly 33,000 T cell genomes. Genomic DNA from unsorted PBMC was sequenced over ten immunoSEQ deep assay plates. The purified libraries were quantified using a Qubit 3.0 fluorometer, sized with a Bioanalyzer 2100, and then quantified again using the KAPA Library Quantification kit. Every immunoSEQ 96-well plate was sequenced on a separate single-read 150-cycle Illumina NextSeq 550 flow cell. The authors processed their data as follows. Because the immunoSEQ output included only junctional sequences and no quality scores, the filtering could not be the same as the filtering used for full-length reads. Sequences were annotated with PyIR, a Python wrapper for IgBLAST v1.9, using IMGT germline references to assign V/J genes and CDR3. Reads with weak V/J assignments (E-value above 1e-6), missing CDR3, stop codons, out-of-frame junctions, or ambiguous translated residues were removed. V3J clonotypes were defined as sequences sharing the same inferred V gene, J gene, and CDR3 amino acid sequence. To compute the percentage overlap between repertoires, the number of shared unique clonotypes was divided by the size of the smaller repertoire. Repertoire richness was assessed with RTK rarefaction, the Chao1 estimator, and Recon v2.1 estimates of unobserved clonotypes. The clones in this table, taken by TCRdb from immuneACCESS, are in-frame only. Not every clone is retained; where verified, under half of the shortfall comes from an unresolved V gene, and the cause of the rest is unknown. V, J and clone size are those of that table, while D and trimming were read from the DNA. This sample holds 400,000 to 600,000 clones; about 76% were observed only once. Around 13% of the sample rests with the top ten.

The donors were healthy, HIV-negative adults with no recently reported acute infections or vaccinations. Every donor was a Caucasian adult residing in Nashville, Tennessee, USA. For unsorted samples, about 90 million PBMCs were counted, and genomic DNA was extracted using the QIAamp DNA Blood Mini kit. Blood was collected by leukapheresis, and PBMCs were isolated by Ficoll-Histopaque density gradient centrifugation and then cryopreserved in liquid nitrogen vapor phase. The sequence derives from a woman in her thirties or forties in good health. Some clones in this sample may be carry-over from other donors' samples. The sequenced material came from PBMCs.

The DNA sequence is given as TGTGCCAGCAGCGGGGGGGCGCGGCGTCAACTGTTTTTT. This yields the protein CASSGGARRQLFF. The rearrangement joined TRBV2 to TRBJ1-4, and perhaps TRBD1 as D gene, on 6 matching bases. Trimming at the junction amounts to 6 bases on V and 12 bases on J, and the germline ends lie 17 bases apart. CDR3 length: 13 amino acids, cysteine to phenylalanine. The CDR3 DNA has 39 bases and is translated from base 1. In the germline V gene, CDR1 corresponds to SNHLY and CDR2 to FYNNEI.